The 3 T cell receptor beta chains below come from one sample, sequenced in a study of identical twins. TCRdb analysed the 5' RACE reads with MiXCR anew, one entry per CDR3 protein. The sample has 140,000 to 150,000 distinct CDR3 sequences; under 4.5% are singletons. What was sequenced was memory T cells sorted from blood. The receptor source for this set is a man aged 18 to 30 in good health.

This clonotype has a count of ten or more. The chain joins TRBV11-3 to TRBJ2-5; TRBD2 might be the D (7 bases). Germline CDR1 reads SGHNT; CDR2 reads YENEEA. The CDR3 spans 15 residues. V was trimmed by 0 bases and J by 4 bases, leaving 12 bases between them. CDR3 sequence: CASSLDSGTRETQYF. In DNA form, the CDR3 reads TGTGCCAGCAGCTTAGACAGCGGGACACGAGAGACCCAGTACTTC.

This clonotype came up many times. The CDR3 sequence: CASSLGPRVGTGELFF. The CDR3 DNA sequence: TGCGCCAGCAGCCTAGGCCCCCGCGTCGGCACCGGGGAGCTGTTTTTT. This chain joins TRBV5-1 and TRBJ2-2; D is undetermined. Per germline, CDR1 SGHRS and CDR2 YFSETQ. The CDR3 has 16 residues. The ends were cut back, 4 bases at V and 4 bases at J, with 17 bases in the middle.

This clonotype has a count of ten or more. This chain joins TRBV28 and TRBJ2-3; TRBD1 or TRBD2 may be the D gene (5 bases each). The CDR3 has 9 amino acids. CDR1 and CDR2 from the germline V gene are MDHEN and SYDVKM. Trimming pared 8 bases from V and 8 bases from J, leaving 5 bases between. Here the CDR3 reads CASGGTQYF. The DNA for the CDR3 is TGTGCCAGCGGGGGTACGCAGTATTTT.